Listed below are T cell receptor beta chains from one sample, sequenced in a study of T cell responses to AZD1222 COVID-19 vaccine. The repertoire was sequenced with immunoSEQ multiplex PCR; TCRdb's copy has only in-frame clones and lacks some. The sample shows 130,000 to 150,000 clones, around 87% of them seen only once. The starting material was peripheral blood, obtained on day 0 of AZD1222 vaccination. All receptors derive from an adult in good health. The CDR3 runs from the conserved cysteine through the conserved F or W. A D gene is named only where the DNA matches it firmly. Only part of the rows carry a size: once, few, many, or a class if the clone is expanded.

j_call: TRBJ1-6; clone_size: -; d_call: -; cdr3_length: 12; v_call: TRBV5-4; cdr3_aa: CASSLSGPPLHF; cdr3_nt: TGTGCCAGCAGCTTATCAGGGCCACCCCTCCACTTT
j_call: TRBJ1-2; clone_size: few; d_call: -; cdr3_length: 12; v_call: TRBV12-3/TRBV12-4; cdr3_aa: CASTLVGDGYTF; cdr3_nt: TGTGCCAGCACCCTGGTAGGGGATGGCTACACCTTC
j_call: TRBJ2-1; clone_size: -; d_call: TRBD2; cdr3_length: 16; v_call: TRBV19; cdr3_aa: CASSTSGRNRYNEQFF; cdr3_nt: TGTGCCAGTAGTACCAGCGGGAGAAATCGCTACAATGAGCAGTTCTTC
j_call: TRBJ2-7; clone_size: -; d_call: TRBD1; cdr3_length: 17; v_call: TRBV30; cdr3_aa: CAWSGQGPDQGIYEQYF; cdr3_nt: TGTGCCTGGAGTGGACAGGGGCCGGATCAGGGGATCTACGAGCAGTACTTC
j_call: TRBJ1-4; clone_size: -; d_call: -; cdr3_length: 16; v_call: TRBV11-2; cdr3_aa: CASSFRGGRRDEKLFF; cdr3_nt: TGTGCCAGCAGCTTTAGGGGGGGCAGGCGAGATGAAAAACTGTTTTTT
j_call: TRBJ1-4; clone_size: -; d_call: -; cdr3_length: 14; v_call: TRBV9; cdr3_aa: CASSADPDGEKLFF; cdr3_nt: TGTGCCAGCAGCGCAGATCCGGACGGGGAAAAACTGTTTTTT
j_call: TRBJ1-1; clone_size: -; d_call: TRBD1; cdr3_length: 13; v_call: TRBV19; cdr3_aa: CASGDRANTEAFF; cdr3_nt: TGTGCCAGTGGAGACAGGGCGAACACTGAAGCTTTCTTT
j_call: TRBJ1-4; clone_size: -; d_call: TRBD1; cdr3_length: 18; v_call: TRBV18; cdr3_aa: CASSPRGQGFATNEKLFF; cdr3_nt: TGTGCCAGCTCACCTCGGGGACAGGGGTTCGCAACTAATGAAAAACTGTTTTTT
j_call: TRBJ2-7; clone_size: -; d_call: -; cdr3_length: 11; v_call: TRBV12-3/TRBV12-4; cdr3_aa: CASRGSYEQYF; cdr3_nt: TGTGCCAGCAGGGGGTCTTACGAGCAGTACTTC
j_call: TRBJ2-2; clone_size: -; d_call: -; cdr3_length: 16; v_call: TRBV7-6; cdr3_aa: CASSPELRVQDGELFF; cdr3_nt: TGTGCCAGCAGCCCGGAGCTGCGGGTTCAGGACGGGGAGCTGTTTTTT
j_call: TRBJ1-2; clone_size: -; d_call: -; cdr3_length: 13; v_call: TRBV10-1; cdr3_aa: CASIQGKNYGYTF; cdr3_nt: TGCGCCAGCATCCAAGGGAAAAACTATGGCTACACCTTC
j_call: TRBJ2-5; clone_size: -; d_call: -; cdr3_length: 12; v_call: TRBV24-1; cdr3_aa: CAYGKKQETQYF; cdr3_nt: TGTGCCTACGGAAAGAAACAAGAGACCCAGTACTTC
j_call: TRBJ2-1; clone_size: -; d_call: -; cdr3_length: 13; v_call: TRBV11-3; cdr3_aa: CASSMGADNEQFF; cdr3_nt: TGTGCCAGCAGCATGGGGGCCGACAATGAGCAGTTCTTC
j_call: TRBJ2-7; clone_size: -; d_call: -; cdr3_length: 15; v_call: TRBV19; cdr3_aa: CASRGRGTASYEQYF; cdr3_nt: TGTGCCAGTCGAGGGAGGGGGACGGCCTCCTACGAGCAGTACTTC
j_call: TRBJ2-1; clone_size: once; d_call: -; cdr3_length: 15; v_call: TRBV27; cdr3_aa: CASSPTWTSLNEQFF; cdr3_nt: TGTGCCAGCAGCCCCACATGGACTTCACTCAATGAGCAGTTCTTC
j_call: TRBJ1-5; clone_size: -; d_call: -; cdr3_length: 16; v_call: TRBV5-1; cdr3_aa: CASSLEPGPPDQPQHF; cdr3_nt: TGCGCCAGCAGCTTGGAGCCAGGGCCCCCGGATCAGCCCCAGCATTTT
j_call: TRBJ1-2; clone_size: -; d_call: -; cdr3_length: 13; v_call: TRBV7-2; cdr3_aa: CASSPDQNYGYTF; cdr3_nt: TGTGCCAGCAGCCCCGACCAGAACTATGGCTACACCTTC
j_call: TRBJ1-5; clone_size: -; d_call: -; cdr3_length: 16; v_call: TRBV6-1; cdr3_aa: CASSELVLSSNQPQHF; cdr3_nt: TGTGCCAGCAGTGAGCTTGTTCTGAGTAGCAATCAGCCCCAGCATTTT
j_call: TRBJ1-1; clone_size: once; d_call: -; cdr3_length: 16; v_call: TRBV19; cdr3_aa: CASSIARTGRSTEAFF; cdr3_nt: TGTGCCAGTAGTATCGCCAGAACAGGGAGAAGCACTGAAGCTTTCTTT
j_call: TRBJ2-7; clone_size: -; d_call: -; cdr3_length: 13; v_call: TRBV27; cdr3_aa: CASSLGELSEQYF; cdr3_nt: TGTGCCAGCAGTTTAGGGGAGTTAAGCGAGCAGTACTTC
j_call: TRBJ1-1; clone_size: -; d_call: TRBD1; cdr3_length: 16; v_call: TRBV5-4; cdr3_aa: CASSAPQGARNTEAFF; cdr3_nt: TGTGCCAGCAGCGCGCCACAGGGGGCGCGGAACACTGAAGCTTTCTTT
j_call: TRBJ1-6; clone_size: -; d_call: TRBD1; cdr3_length: 17; v_call: TRBV27; cdr3_aa: CASSLRTGILYNSPLHF; cdr3_nt: TGTGCCAGCAGTTTACGGACAGGGATCCTCTATAATTCACCCCTCCACTTT
j_call: TRBJ2-7; clone_size: -; d_call: -; cdr3_length: 14; v_call: TRBV6-4; cdr3_aa: CASSVYRTCYEQYF; cdr3_nt: TGTGCCAGCAGTGTTTACAGGACCTGCTACGAGCAGTACTTC
j_call: TRBJ1-2; clone_size: -; d_call: TRBD1; cdr3_length: 13; v_call: TRBV18; cdr3_aa: CASSPGQIYGYTF; cdr3_nt: TGTGCCAGCTCACCGGGACAGATCTATGGCTACACCTTC
j_call: TRBJ1-5; clone_size: many; d_call: -; cdr3_length: 15; v_call: TRBV2; cdr3_aa: CASSIQKGPNQPQHF; cdr3_nt: TGTGCCAGCAGTATACAAAAGGGGCCCAATCAGCCCCAGCATTTT
j_call: TRBJ1-2; clone_size: -; d_call: TRBD1; cdr3_length: 14; v_call: TRBV18; cdr3_aa: CASSPGQGAYGYTF; cdr3_nt: TGTGCCAGCTCTCCGGGACAGGGAGCCTATGGCTACACCTTC
j_call: TRBJ2-7; clone_size: -; d_call: -; cdr3_length: 13; v_call: TRBV19; cdr3_aa: CASSRANSYEQYF; cdr3_nt: TGTGCCAGTAGTAGGGCCAATTCCTACGAGCAGTACTTC
j_call: TRBJ2-2; clone_size: -; d_call: -; cdr3_length: 15; v_call: TRBV24-1; cdr3_aa: CATSDIVHNTGELFF; cdr3_nt: TGTGCCACCAGTGATATAGTCCATAACACCGGGGAGCTGTTTTTT
j_call: TRBJ2-2; clone_size: -; d_call: -; cdr3_length: 15; v_call: TRBV21-1; cdr3_aa: CASVLPGTSTGELFF; cdr3_nt: TGTGCCAGCGTCCTCCCCGGGACGTCGACCGGGGAGCTGTTTTTT
j_call: TRBJ1-1; clone_size: -; d_call: TRBD1; cdr3_length: 15; v_call: TRBV11-2; cdr3_aa: CASSTYRGWNTEAFF; cdr3_nt: TGTGCCAGCAGCACGTACAGGGGTTGGAACACTGAAGCTTTCTTT
j_call: TRBJ1-2; clone_size: -; d_call: -; cdr3_length: 15; v_call: TRBV6-2/TRBV6-3; cdr3_aa: CATSRGQGILDGYTF; cdr3_nt: TGTGCCACCAGCCGGGGCCAGGGGATTTTAGACGGCTACACCTTC
j_call: TRBJ1-3; clone_size: -; d_call: -; cdr3_length: 16; v_call: TRBV5-5; cdr3_aa: CASSLAGGRAGNTIYF; cdr3_nt: TGTGCCAGCAGCTTGGCGGGCGGCAGGGCTGGAAACACCATATATTTT
j_call: TRBJ1-2; clone_size: -; d_call: -; cdr3_length: 16; v_call: TRBV4-1; cdr3_aa: CASSQEALTAARGYTF; cdr3_nt: TGCGCCAGCAGCCAAGAGGCCCTGACGGCCGCCCGAGGCTACACCTTC
j_call: TRBJ1-2; clone_size: -; d_call: TRBD1; cdr3_length: 14; v_call: TRBV30; cdr3_aa: CAWSGNRGTYGYTF; cdr3_nt: TGTGCCTGGAGTGGGAACAGGGGAACCTATGGCTACACCTTC
j_call: TRBJ1-5; clone_size: -; d_call: -; cdr3_length: 13; v_call: TRBV27; cdr3_aa: CASSVSRTQPQHF; cdr3_nt: TGTGCCAGCAGCGTGAGCAGGACTCAGCCCCAGCATTTT
j_call: TRBJ1-2; clone_size: -; d_call: -; cdr3_length: 16; v_call: TRBV5-8; cdr3_aa: CASSYPGDRSNYGYTF; cdr3_nt: TGTGCCAGCAGTTACCCCGGGGACCGGTCTAACTATGGCTACACCTTC
j_call: TRBJ1-1; clone_size: few; d_call: -; cdr3_length: 10; v_call: TRBV20-1; cdr3_aa: CSARNYEAFF; cdr3_nt: TGCAGTGCTAGGAATTATGAAGCTTTCTTT
j_call: TRBJ1-1; clone_size: -; d_call: -; cdr3_length: 12; v_call: TRBV30; cdr3_aa: CAWDRQNTEAFF; cdr3_nt: TGTGCCTGGGACAGGCAGAACACTGAAGCTTTCTTT
j_call: TRBJ2-2; clone_size: -; d_call: TRBD1; cdr3_length: 16; v_call: TRBV19; cdr3_aa: CASRLTGQHYTGELFF; cdr3_nt: TGTGCCAGTAGACTCACGGGACAGCACTACACCGGGGAGCTGTTTTTT
j_call: TRBJ1-6; clone_size: -; d_call: -; cdr3_length: 15; v_call: TRBV30; cdr3_aa: CAWSEGRPYNSPLHF; cdr3_nt: TGTGCCTGGAGTGAGGGTAGACCCTATAATTCACCCCTCCACTTT
j_call: TRBJ2-5; clone_size: -; d_call: -; cdr3_length: 15; v_call: TRBV4-1; cdr3_aa: CASSQDWRDSKTQYF; cdr3_nt: TGCGCCAGCAGCCAAGATTGGAGGGATTCGAAGACCCAGTACTTC
j_call: TRBJ1-4; clone_size: -; d_call: -; cdr3_length: 12; v_call: TRBV5-6; cdr3_aa: CASSWTGTERVF; cdr3_nt: TGTGCCAGCAGCTGGACCGGGACTGAAAGGGTTTTT
j_call: TRBJ1-1; clone_size: -; d_call: -; cdr3_length: 13; v_call: TRBV12-3/TRBV12-4; cdr3_aa: CASTVGANTEAFF; cdr3_nt: TGTGCCAGCACCGTGGGGGCGAACACTGAAGCTTTCTTT
j_call: TRBJ2-3; clone_size: once; d_call: -; cdr3_length: 13; v_call: TRBV28; cdr3_aa: CASKRTSTDTQYF; cdr3_nt: TGTGCCAGCAAACGCACTAGCACAGATACGCAGTATTTT